This entry lists 24 T cell receptor beta chains sequenced from one sample in a study of blood T cell repertoires in COVID-19. TCRdb's copy holds only in-frame clones and misses some; the assay was immunoSEQ multiplex PCR. The data contain a few hundred thousand clones, less than 90% of them singletons. What was sequenced was PBMCs or T cells enriched from blood (not recorded which). The receptors shown here come from a woman in her twenties or thirties who had been exposed to COVID-19.

The rearrangement joins TRBV15 to TRBJ2-7; no reliable D call. V lost 0 bases and J lost 5, with 17 bases in between. Germline CDR1 is LNHNV and CDR2 is YYDKDF (reference sequence). The CDR3 extends over 16 amino acids. CDR3 sequence: CATSRDRHNTRDEQYF. CDR3 nucleotides: TGTGCCACCAGCAGAGATCGGCACAACACACGGGACGAGCAGTACTTC.

The gene calls are TRBV3-1 (or the pseudogene TRBV3-2) and TRBJ1-4; D may be TRBD1 (5 bases). Trimming took 1 base from V and 8 from J, leaving 23 bases between them. Germline lookup yields CDR1 LGHDT and CDR2 YNNKEL (reference sequence). The CDR3 consists of 18 residues. For the CDR3, the DNA is TGTGCCAGCAGCCAAGGATGGAGGGGACCGCCTTTCACAGAAAAACTGTTTTTT. Protein sequence: CASSQGWRGPPFTEKLFF.

The rearrangement joins TRBV2 to TRBJ1-3; D gene unclear. There are 11 residues in the CDR3. Germline V gene data show CDR1 as SNHLY and CDR2 as FYNNEI. The germline V and J ends were trimmed by 6 bases and 6 bases, with 6 bases remaining between them. CDR3 bases: TGTGCCAGCAGCCTTATAAACACCATATATTTT. The encoded protein is CASSLINTIYF.

V gene TRBV5-6 combines with J gene TRBJ2-6; 8 bases line up with TRBD1. CDR1 and CDR2 (germline): SGHDT, YYEEEE. The CDR3 runs to 19 residues. J gave up 0 bases and V 2 bases, and 10 bases lay outside the gene matches. CDR3 amino acids: CASSLGQGNPYSGANVLTF. CDR3 sequence (DNA): TGTGCCAGCAGCTTAGGACAGGGCAACCCATACTCTGGGGCCAACGTCCTGACTTTC.

This clone was counted between two and nine times. The rearrangement uses TRBV3-1 (or the pseudogene TRBV3-2) and TRBJ2-2, with 8 bases matching TRBD2. The V segment lost 4 bases and the J segment 1 base; nucleotides outside the gene matches: 2. Germline values: CDR1 LGHDT, CDR2 YNNKEL (reference sequence). The CDR3 spans 15 residues. The CDR3 sequence: CASSLSGVNTGELFF. Written as DNA, the CDR3 is TGTGCCAGCAGCCTTAGCGGGGTGAACACCGGGGAGCTGTTTTTT.

V usage is TRBV4-2 and J usage is TRBJ2-7, with TRBD2 matching 7 bases. CDR3 length equals 14 residues. The germline gives CDR1 LGHNA, CDR2 YNFKEQ. J was trimmed by 2 bases and V by 0 bases; bases with no gene match: 1. The CDR3 loop reads CASSQDGGAYEQYF. In DNA, the CDR3 is TGTGCCAGCAGCCAAGATGGGGGGGCCTACGAGCAGTACTTC.

This chain joins TRBV6-5 and TRBJ2-1, with 10 positions matching TRBD1. The CDR3 loop spans 15 amino acids. Germline-derived CDR1 and CDR2 are MNHEY and SVGAGI. With V trimmed by 0 bases and J by 6 bases, 2 bases remained unmatched. As DNA, the CDR3 is TGTGCCAGCAGTTACTCGGGACAGGGGACCAATGAGCAGTTCTTC. Translation gives CASSYSGQGTNEQFF.

This chain uses TRBV15 with TRBJ1-4; unclear D gene. Germline CDR1 and CDR2: LNHNV and YYDKDF (reference sequence). The CDR3 has 15 amino acids. V was pared by 0 bases and J by 5 bases, with 10 bases between. In nucleotides, the CDR3 is TGTGCCACCAGCAGAGATACGGCAGGCAATGAAAAACTGTTTTTT. Its translation: CATSRDTAGNEKLFF.

Only one count was recorded for this clone. V is TRBV5-1 and J is TRBJ1-1, with 7 bases fitting TRBD1. Looked up from germline, CDR1 is SGHRS and CDR2 is YFSETQ. This CDR3 is 13 amino acids long. The ends lost 4 bases at V and 11 bases at J; junction bases unmatched: 11. Written as DNA, the CDR3 is TGCGCCAGCAGCCGGGACAGCGGACGAGGGGCTTTCTTT. Translating gives CASSRDSGRGAFF.

CDR3 coding DNA: TGTGCCTCTCGACGTGGGGCAGGCTACGAGCAGTACTTC. This codes for CASRRGAGYEQYF. The rearrangement uses TRBV6-5 and TRBJ2-7, with D maybe TRBD1 (5 bases). Trimming shortened V by 11 bases and J by 3 bases, and 17 bases separated the two germline ends. CDR1 and CDR2 from the germline V gene are MNHEY and SVGAGI. The CDR3 is 13 amino acids.

This clone has just a few counts. V is TRBV27 and J is TRBJ1-5; D is possibly TRBD1 (5 bases). CDR3 size: 17 residues. Germline CDR1 MNHEY, CDR2 SMNVEV (reference sequence). V was clipped by 5 bases and J by 2 bases, with 19 bases between them. CDR3: CASSPLTGVLGNQPQHF. The CDR3 DNA is TGTGCCAGCAGTCCCCTAACAGGTGTTTTGGGCAATCAGCCCCAGCATTTT.

The chain is built from TRBV5-5 and TRBJ2-7, with 10 bases matching TRBD1. This CDR3 has 17 amino acids. V shed 4 bases, J shed 3 bases, and the junction held 13 bases outside the gene matches. Germline V gene sequence: CDR1 SGHKS, CDR2 YYEKEE (reference sequence). Here the CDR3 DNA reads TGTGCCAGCAGCCCCCACATCCCCGGGACAGGGGTCTACGAGCAGTACTTC. It specifies CASSPHIPGTGVYEQYF.

This clone was detected only a few times. V and J are TRBV5-3 and TRBJ1-6; perhaps TRBD1 as D (5 bases). TRBV5-3 is classed as an ORF, of uncertain function. The CDR3 totals 15 residues. V lost 4 bases, J lost 3 bases, and 11 bases lay in between. The CDR3 DNA is TGTGCCAGAAGCCCGGGGGGGTACTATAATTCACCCCTCCACTTT. Translation gives CARSPGGYYNSPLHF.

The chain has TRBV30 and TRBJ1-2; D is possibly TRBD1 (5 bases). The length of the CDR3 is 13 residues. Trimming took 2 bases from V and 8 from J, leaving 15 bases between them. CDR1 and CDR2 (germline): GTSNPN, SVGIG (reference sequence). The CDR3 spells CAWSPVGEDGYTF. The CDR3, as DNA: TGTGCCTGGAGTCCAGTGGGGGAGGACGGCTACACCTTC.

This chain joins TRBV29-1 and TRBJ1-2; D not resolved. Trimming took off 7 bases at V and 0 bases at J, with 12 bases between the two ends. CDR3 length: 13 amino acids. Germline CDR1 SQVTM, CDR2 ANQGSEA. The CDR3 is CSAPLTANYGYTF. CDR3 coding DNA: TGCAGCGCACCGCTCACAGCTAACTATGGCTACACCTTC.

The J gene is TRBJ1-5, the V gene TRBV5-8; D not certain. CDR3 length: 15 amino acids. The germline gives CDR1 SGHTS, CDR2 YDEGEE. V was pared by 5 bases and J by 6 bases, with 18 bases between. The CDR3 spells CASRRSQAGSQPQHF. As DNA, the CDR3 is TGTGCCAGCAGACGAAGCCAGGCTGGGAGTCAGCCCCAGCATTTT.

This clone has a handful of counts. This chain links TRBV4-2 with TRBJ1-3; possibly TRBD1 for D (5 bases). Germline V CDR1 and CDR2: LGHNA, YNFKEQ. With 7 bases removed from V and 5 bases from J, the gap between germline ends came to 15 bases. The CDR3 is 14 amino acids. The CDR3 is CASTQGVLRNTIYF. CDR3 nucleotide sequence: TGTGCCAGCACCCAGGGCGTTTTGAGAAACACCATATATTTT.

V usage is TRBV19 and J usage is TRBJ2-7, with D perhaps matching TRBD1 (6 bases). V was pared by 3 bases and J by 0 bases, with 12 bases between. CDR3 length: 15 amino acids. CDR1 is LNHDA and CDR2 is SQIVND in the germline V gene (reference sequence). CDR3 sequence reads: CASSMTGKSSYEQYF. The DNA of the CDR3 is TGTGCCAGTAGTATGACAGGAAAAAGCTCCTACGAGCAGTACTTC. The full variable domain, its missing parts supplied by reference TRBV19 and TRBJ2-7, is DGGITQSPKYLFRKEGQNVTLSCEQNLNHDAMYWYRQDPGQGLRLIYYSQIVNDFQKGDIAEGYSVSREKKESFPLTVTSAQKNPTAFYLCASSMTGKSSYEQYFGPGTRLTVT.

The chain uses TRBV2 and TRBJ1-2; 7 bases fit TRBD1. CDR3 length: 13 amino acids. The ends lost 4 bases at V and 8 bases at J; junction bases unmatched: 7. Germline loops: CDR1 SNHLY, CDR2 FYNNEI. The CDR3 bases are TGTGCCAGCAGTGGGACAGGCGTCCTAGGCTACACCTTC. As protein: CASSGTGVLGYTF.

Only one count was recorded for this clone. The chain employs TRBV12-5 and TRBJ2-5; no clear D. With 3 bases removed from V and 5 bases from J, the gap between germline ends came to 4 bases. The CDR3 has 11 residues. Germline CDR1 reads LGHNT; CDR2 reads FRNRAP. Here the CDR3 reads CASGFQETQYF. The CDR3 DNA reads as TGTGCTAGTGGTTTTCAGGAGACCCAGTACTTC.

The chain has TRBV30 and TRBJ1-3; no firm D call. CDR3 length equals 13 residues. The V and J ends lost 8 bases and 0 bases respectively, with 11 bases between them. Germline V gene data show CDR1 as GTSNPN and CDR2 as SVGIG (reference sequence). The CDR3 reads CAGSPSSGNTIYF. CDR3 bases: TGTGCCGGCAGTCCTAGCTCTGGAAACACCATATATTTT.

The CDR3 DNA reads as TGTGCCAGCAGCCCGTTTTCCTTAACGGGGGGACGCACAGATACGCAGTATTTT. Its protein is CASSPFSLTGGRTDTQYF. V and J are TRBV4-2 and TRBJ2-3; 7 bases map to TRBD2. J lost 1 base, V lost 4 bases, and 14 bases had no gene match. The CDR3 covers 18 residues. Germline values: CDR1 LGHNA, CDR2 YNFKEQ.

The chain combines TRBV15 with TRBJ2-3; D remains ambiguous. CDR3 length equals 13 residues. Germline V CDR1 and CDR2: LNHNV, YYDKDF (reference sequence). Trimming took off 1 base at V and 2 bases at J, with 4 bases between the two ends. CDR3 amino acids: CATSRGDTDTQYF. The CDR3 region has the DNA TGTGCCACCAGCAGAGGAGACACAGATACGCAGTATTTT.

The chain is built from TRBV12-3 or TRBV12-4 and TRBJ1-1; D remains ambiguous. The V end was cut by 1 base, the J end by 8 bases, with 11 bases between. CDR3 size: 13 residues. The CDR3 reads CASSLGRALEAFF. As DNA, the CDR3 is TGTGCCAGCAGTTTAGGGAGGGCGTTAGAAGCTTTCTTT.